These T cell receptor beta chains were read from a single sample in a study of blood T cell repertoires in COVID-19. Assay used: immunoSEQ multiplex PCR; TCRdb lists only in-frame clones, some missing. The sample yields tens of thousands of clones, roughly 90% seen once. Sequencing input: peripheral blood. The receptors shown here come from a human donor in a cohort sampled during active COVID-19. Both conserved end residues are part of each CDR3. The D gene is left open where the match is weak. Size values are once, few and many counts, or a class for expanded clones, and some rows have none.

D gene	V gene	clone size	J gene	CDR3 DNA	CDR3 protein
TRBD2	TRBV6-5	-	TRBJ2-7	TGTGCCAGCAGTTCCACCCGGGGGGGGTCCTACGAGCAGTACTTC	CASSSTRGGSYEQYF
-	TRBV18	-	TRBJ2-3	TGTGCCAGCTCACCCGGGTCAGATACGCAGTATTTT	CASSPGSDTQYF
TRBD1	TRBV9	-	TRBJ2-7	TGTGCCAGCAGCCCTTCTAAGGGGGCCATCTACGAGCAGTACTTC	CASSPSKGAIYEQYF
-	TRBV2	-	TRBJ1-5	TGTGCCAGCAGTGAAGCTTTACTGCCCCAGCATTTT	CASSEALLPQHF
TRBD1	TRBV5-1	-	TRBJ2-2	TGCGCCAGCAGCCCGGACAGGGGGAACACCGGGGAGCTGTTTTTT	CASSPDRGNTGELFF
-	TRBV19	-	TRBJ1-2	TGTGCCAGTGCACCTCGAATAGGGGTGTATGGCTACACCTTC	CASAPRIGVYGYTF
-	TRBV13	-	TRBJ2-7	TGTGCCAGCAGCTTAAACCAGTTCTACGAGCAGTACTTC	CASSLNQFYEQYF
TRBD1	TRBV19	few	TRBJ1-5	TGTGCCAGTAGTAGTCCACAGGGGAGAAATCAGCCCCAGCATTTT	CASSSPQGRNQPQHF
TRBD1	TRBV7-9	-	TRBJ2-2	TGTGCCAGCAGCTTAACAGGGGCCGGGGAGCTGTTTTTT	CASSLTGAGELFF
TRBD2	TRBV24-1	-	TRBJ2-1	TGTGCCACCAGTCGACGAGTAGCGGGAATTAATGAGCAGTTCTTC	CATSRRVAGINEQFF
-	TRBV28	once	TRBJ2-1	TGTGCCAGCACCTTACCAGGGTCTAGGAATGAGCAGTTCTTC	CASTLPGSRNEQFF
-	TRBV5-1	-	TRBJ2-5	TGCGCCAGCAGCCCCGCGCCCCCTAGCGCCGGGTTGGAGACCCAGTACTTC	CASSPAPPSAGLETQYF
-	TRBV3-1/TRBV3-2	-	TRBJ2-5	TGTGCCAGCAGCTCCGCGGGACAAGAGACCCAGTACTTC	CASSSAGQETQYF
TRBD1	TRBV30	-	TRBJ2-3	TGTGCCTGGAGTTTTAATAAACAGGGGACGCAGTATTTT	CAWSFNKQGTQYF
-	TRBV12-5	-	TRBJ2-7	TGTGCTAGTGGTTTGGTAGAGGTTGTCCGCTCCTACGAGCAGTACTTC	CASGLVEVVRSYEQYF
TRBD2	TRBV5-1	-	TRBJ2-2	TGCGCCAGCAGCTTTCCGAGCGGGAGGGCCTTGAACACCGGGGAGCTGTTTTTT	CASSFPSGRALNTGELFF
-	TRBV29-1	-	TRBJ1-1	TGCAGCGTTCGGGACTCATACACTGAAGCTTTCTTT	CSVRDSYTEAFF
-	TRBV28	-	TRBJ1-3	TGTGCCAGCAGTTTAAAGAGCTCTGGAAACACCATATATTTT	CASSLKSSGNTIYF
-	TRBV11-2	-	TRBJ1-4	TGTGCCAGCAGCTTGGGACTCAATGAAAAACTGTTTTTT	CASSLGLNEKLFF
TRBD2	TRBV10-3	once	TRBJ2-3	TGTGCCATCAGTACTAGCGGGGACACAGATACGCAGTATTTT	CAISTSGDTDTQYF
-	TRBV2	-	TRBJ1-3	TGTGCCAGCAGCGAGATAGTCTCTGGAAACACCATATATTTT	CASSEIVSGNTIYF
TRBD2	TRBV2	-	TRBJ2-3	TGTGCCAGCAGCAGACTAGCGGCCACAGATACGCAGTATTTT	CASSRLAATDTQYF
TRBD2	TRBV4-3	-	TRBJ2-5	TGCGCCAGCAGCCAAGGTTGGGGATCCCCTAGCGGGGGGGCCCAAGAGACCCAGTACTTC	CASSQGWGSPSGGAQETQYF
TRBD1	TRBV30	few	TRBJ2-7	TGTGCCTGGGGACAGGACTACGAGCAGTACTTC	CAWGQDYEQYF
-	TRBV4-2	-	TRBJ2-2	TGTGCCAGCAGCCAACGGGGTACGAACACCGGGGAGCTGTTTTTT	CASSQRGTNTGELFF
-	TRBV28	-	TRBJ2-7	TGTGCCAGCAGTCCTCCCCAAGGACAGAAGCTCGACGAGCAGTACTTC	CASSPPQGQKLDEQYF
TRBD2	TRBV11-2	-	TRBJ2-1	TGTGCCAGCAGCTTAGCCACAGCGGGAGGGCAGAATGAGCAGTTCTTC	CASSLATAGGQNEQFF
-	TRBV18	-	TRBJ2-3	TGTGCCAGCTCCGAACTAGGAGGCCCAGATACGCAGTATTTT	CASSELGGPDTQYF
-	TRBV7-9	-	TRBJ2-1	TGTGCCAGCGGTAGGGGCGGCTACAATGAGCAGTTCTTC	CASGRGGYNEQFF
-	TRBV4-1	-	TRBJ1-2	TGCGCCAGCAGCCAAAGAGAGGAGGGCTACACCTTC	CASSQREEGYTF
TRBD1	TRBV7-6	once	TRBJ2-7	TGTGCCAGCAGCTTAATCCCCGGGACAGGGGAGTACGAGCAGTACTTC	CASSLIPGTGEYEQYF
TRBD1	TRBV24-1	-	TRBJ1-2	TGTGCCACCAGCGGACCGGGACAGGGTAAGGGCTACACCTTC	CATSGPGQGKGYTF
-	TRBV4-3	-	TRBJ1-2	TGCGCCAGCAGCCAAGATTTAGAGAACGGTTATGGCTACACCTTC	CASSQDLENGYGYTF
TRBD1	TRBV19	-	TRBJ1-5	TGTGCCAGTAGTACACGACCGGGACAGGGGAGGAACAATCAGCCCCAGCATTTT	CASSTRPGQGRNNQPQHF
-	TRBV15	-	TRBJ2-2	TGTGCCACCAGCAGAGATCTTAGTTCCGCCGGGGAGCTGTTTTTT	CATSRDLSSAGELFF
-	TRBV5-6	-	TRBJ2-2	TGTGCCAGCAGCTTCAAAGCGGGCTTCGCGAACACCGGGGAGCTGTTTTTT	CASSFKAGFANTGELFF
TRBD2	TRBV10-1	-	TRBJ2-5	TGCGCCAGCAGTGAGACTAGCGGGGGGGAGACCCAGTACTTC	CASSETSGGETQYF
TRBD2	TRBV5-6	-	TRBJ2-7	TGTGCCAGCAGCCCCGGCGGTCTAGCGGGTTTCGAGCAGTACTTC	CASSPGGLAGFEQYF
-	TRBV5-1	once	TRBJ2-3	TGCGCCAGCAGCTTGGACACCCTTAGCACAGATACGCAGTATTTT	CASSLDTLSTDTQYF
-	TRBV2	-	TRBJ2-1	TGTGCCAGCTGGGGCAGGCGTAATGAGCAGTTCTTC	CASWGRRNEQFF
-	TRBV6-1	-	TRBJ2-7	TGTGCCAGCAGTGAGGGGGGTAGGGGTCGAAACGAGCAGTACTTC	CASSEGGRGRNEQYF
-	TRBV25-1	-	TRBJ2-2	TGTGCCAGCAGTGAATATGGCAGGGATTGGACCGGGGAGCTGTTTTTT	CASSEYGRDWTGELFF
-	TRBV18	-	TRBJ1-1	TGTGCCAGCTCACCCCTAGGGGTAGGGAACACTGAAGCTTTCTTT	CASSPLGVGNTEAFF
-	TRBV11-2	-	TRBJ2-3	TGTGCCAGCAGCCCCCCACTAGGCACAGATACGCAGTATTTT	CASSPPLGTDTQYF
TRBD1	TRBV15	once	TRBJ1-2	TGTGCCACCAGCAGAGGACAGGGGGCCAATCAGGGCTACACCTTC	CATSRGQGANQGYTF
-	TRBV24-1	-	TRBJ2-3	TGTGCCACCAGTGATTACAAAGCGGGCTCCACAGATACGCAGTATTTT	CATSDYKAGSTDTQYF
-	TRBV4-1	-	TRBJ1-3	TGCGCCAGCAGCGGGAGAGGGCTGGGAAACACCATATATTTT	CASSGRGLGNTIYF
-	TRBV7-3	-	TRBJ2-1	TGTGCCAGCAGCCCTCGACAGGGACTCTACAATGAGCAGTTCTTC	CASSPRQGLYNEQFF
TRBD2	TRBV7-2	once	TRBJ2-5	TGTGCCAGCAGCCGCCAAGTAGCGGGGGGGCCTCTGGAGACCCAGTACTTC	CASSRQVAGGPLETQYF
TRBD1	TRBV6-5	once	TRBJ2-7	TGTGCCAGCAGGAGACAGGGGGCGCCCGAGCAGTACTTC	CASRRQGAPEQYF
TRBD1	TRBV9	-	TRBJ1-4	TGTGCCAGCAGCCCCAGGGACAGGGGTAATGAAAAACTGTTTTTT	CASSPRDRGNEKLFF
TRBD1	TRBV5-6	-	TRBJ1-2	TGTGCCAGCAGCGCCGGACAGGGGAGCTTGGGCTACACCTTC	CASSAGQGSLGYTF
TRBD1	TRBV27	-	TRBJ1-5	TGTGCCAGCAGTGCCGGGACAGGGTCGCAGCCCCAGCATTTT	CASSAGTGSQPQHF